This TCR beta chain was found in a study of tumor-infiltrating lymphocytes in oesophageal squamous cell carcinoma. TCRdb re-called the PCR reads through MiXCR, storing one row per CDR3 protein. The table shows about 13,000 distinct CDR3 sequences, with approximately 53% occurring only once. The receptor's source is a male donor with esophageal squamous cell carcinoma. The material sequenced was esophageal tumor tissue.

The CDR3 region is CASSLVPGANEQFF. CDR3 DNA sequence: TGTGCCAGCAGCTTAGTCCCGGGGGCCAATGAGCAGTTCTTC. The V and J genes are TRBV7-6 and TRBJ2-1; D is tentatively TRBD1 or TRBD2 (6 bases each). The CDR3 length is 14 residues. Germline lookup yields CDR1 SGHVS and CDR2 FNYEAQ. Trimming removed 1 base at V and 6 bases at J, with 10 bases between.